One and the same sample provided the 20 T cell receptor beta chains below, sequenced in a study of cytomegalovirus exposure and HLA in healthy donors. PCR was performed using 60 Vbeta and 13 Jbeta primers. Assay used: immunoSEQ multiplex PCR; TCRdb lists only in-frame clones, some missing. The table records roughly 150,000 clones, 76% of them present only once. The sequenced material came from PBMCs. These receptors were obtained from a male donor in good health and CMV-seronegative.

The chain is built from TRBV5-1 and TRBJ2-3; D not resolved. Between the trimmed V and J ends, which lost 3 bases and 0 bases, there was a span of 5 bases. The CDR3 loop spans 13 amino acids. CDR1 is SGHRS and CDR2 is YFSETQ in the germline V gene. CDR3: CASSSYSTDTQYF. As DNA, the CDR3 is TGCGCCAGCAGCTCCTACAGCACAGATACGCAGTATTTT.

This clone was counted a few times. The chain joins TRBV28 to TRBJ1-5; 9 nucleotides align to TRBD1. The length of the CDR3 is 12 residues. Germline lookup yields CDR1 MDHEN and CDR2 SYDVKM. Trimming cost V 5 bases and J 13 bases; bases outside gene matches: 6. The CDR3 region has the DNA TGTGCCAGCAGTCACCGGGACAGGGTACAGCATTTT. It translates to CASSHRDRVQHF.

The chain carries TRBV27 and TRBJ2-5; D uncertain. V lost 2 bases, J lost 5 bases, and 9 bases lay in between. The CDR3 has 13 residues. Germline-derived CDR1 and CDR2 are MNHEY and SMNVEV (reference sequence). As DNA, the CDR3 is TGTGCCAGCAGTTTAATCAGGCATGAGACCCAGTACTTC. Its protein product is CASSLIRHETQYF.

This CDR3 reads CSVGQGIGQPQHF. CDR3 DNA sequence: TGCAGCGTTGGCCAGGGGATCGGGCAGCCCCAGCATTTT. The J gene is TRBJ1-5, the V gene TRBV29-1; a possible D gene is TRBD1 (6 bases). CDR3 length: 13 amino acids. The germline V gene has CDR1 SQVTM and CDR2 ANQGSEA. V shed 4 bases and J shed 7 bases, with 14 bases lying between them.

This clone is a singleton in its sample. This CDR3 reads CASSPAGDMNTEAFF. The CDR3 DNA follows: TGTGCCAGCAGTCCCGCAGGGGACATGAACACTGAAGCTTTCTTT. The chain links TRBV27 to TRBJ1-1, with D possibly being TRBD1 (6 bases). The CDR3 sequence is 15 residues long. The germline gives CDR1 MNHEY, CDR2 SMNVEV (reference sequence). V gave up 5 bases and J gave up 0 bases, with 13 bases separating them.

This chain connects TRBV29-1 to TRBJ1-2; 9 bases agree with TRBD1. The CDR3 spans 12 residues. The V gene's germline CDR1 is SQVTM and CDR2 ANQGSEA. V was clipped by 7 bases and J by 7 bases; unmatched bases: 7. CDR3 sequence (DNA): TGCAGCGCCCAGACAGGGGGTGGTGGCTACACCTTC. It codes for CSAQTGGGGYTF.

The gene calls are TRBV18 and TRBJ2-3; 16 bases are a match to TRBD2. This CDR3 comprises 16 residues. CDR1 is KGHSH and CDR2 is LQKENI in the germline V gene. J was trimmed by 4 bases and V by 5 bases; bases with no gene match: 3. The CDR3 protein is CASSSGLAGGPDTQYF. In DNA, the CDR3 is TGTGCCAGCTCATCGGGACTAGCGGGAGGGCCAGATACGCAGTATTTT.

V usage is TRBV15 and J usage is TRBJ2-1; tentatively, D is TRBD1 (6 bases). CDR1 LNHNV and CDR2 YYDKDF come from the germline V gene (reference sequence). This CDR3 contains 15 residues. Trimming left V 0 bases short and J 4 bases short, with 10 bases between. CDR3 residues: CATSRDRTEYNEQFF. The CDR3 nucleotides read TGTGCCACCAGCAGAGATAGGACAGAGTACAATGAGCAGTTCTTC.

V is TRBV5-1 and J is TRBJ2-2; the D is unclear. CDR3 length equals 17 residues. Germline values: CDR1 SGHRS, CDR2 YFSETQ. Trimming took 5 bases from V and 6 from J, leaving 23 bases between them. CDR3 sequence: CASRVRQASDSAGELFF. DNA of the CDR3: TGCGCCAGCAGAGTGCGCCAGGCGTCCGATAGTGCCGGGGAGCTGTTTTTT.

The V and J genes are TRBV5-6 and TRBJ1-4, with D hard to call. The CDR3 is made up of 16 amino acids. V lost 0 bases, J lost 8 bases, and 17 bases lay in between. CDR1 is SGHDT and CDR2 is YYEEEE in the germline V gene. The chain's CDR3 is CASSLGPGLVREKLFF. Written as DNA, the CDR3 is TGTGCCAGCAGCTTGGGACCAGGTCTTGTCCGGGAAAAACTGTTTTTT. Full variable domain (rest looked up from reference TRBV5-6 and TRBJ1-4): DAGVTQSPTHLIKTRGQQVTLRCSPKSGHDTVSWYQQALGQGPQFIFQYYEEEERQRGNFPDRFSGHQFPNYSSELNVNALLLGDSALYLCASSLGPGLVREKLFFGSGTQLSVL.

The V gene is TRBV2, the J gene TRBJ2-5; TRBD1 aligns across 8 bases. Gene TRBJ2-7 matches the end of the DNA better, so the J call may be wrong. The CDR3 spans 13 residues. Germline V gene data show CDR1 as SNHLY and CDR2 as FYNNEI. The CDR3 DNA is TGTGCCAGTAAAAGACAGGGGACCTACGAGCAGTACTTC. Its translation is CASKRQGTYEQYF.

There are a few counts of this clone. The genes are TRBV2 and TRBJ1-5, with a tentative D call TRBD1 (6 bases). The germline V gene has CDR1 SNHLY and CDR2 FYNNEI. This CDR3 is 14 amino acids long. V was cut by 2 bases and J by 6 bases, with 11 bases left in between. CDR3 region: CASSESGDRQPQHF. Written as DNA, the CDR3 is TGTGCCAGCAGTGAATCAGGGGATCGTCAGCCCCAGCATTTT.

This chain's CDR3 is CASSLVRSREGNYGYTF. The CDR3 DNA reads as TGTGCCAGCAGTCTAGTCCGTTCGAGGGAGGGGAACTATGGCTACACCTTC. The chain recombines TRBV27 with TRBJ1-2, with D tentatively TRBD1 (5 bases). The CDR3 has 17 amino acids. Germline V gives CDR1 MNHEY, CDR2 SMNVEV (reference sequence). The ends were cut back, 5 bases at V and 2 bases at J, with 21 bases in the middle.

The chain joins TRBV4-3 to TRBJ2-1, with TRBD2 identical over 7 bases. With V trimmed by 0 bases and J by 4 bases, 6 bases remained unmatched. Looked up from germline, CDR1 is LGHNA and CDR2 is YSLEER. CDR3 length equals 16 residues. The CDR3: CASSQDRLALYNEQFF. CDR3 in DNA: TGCGCCAGCAGCCAAGATAGACTAGCCTTATACAATGAGCAGTTCTTC.

The chain links TRBV5-1 to TRBJ1-2; 7 nucleotides align to TRBD1. The CDR3 is 17 residues long. Trimming took 3 bases from V and 7 from J; bases not matched to a gene: 18. Looked up from germline, CDR1 is SGHRS and CDR2 is YFSETQ. This chain's CDR3 is CASSSTTGTYPKAGYTF. In nucleotides, the CDR3 is TGCGCCAGCAGCTCGACGACAGGGACATATCCCAAGGCTGGCTACACCTTC.

This clone was observed a handful of times. The chain employs TRBV19 and TRBJ1-1; 8 bases map to TRBD1. Germline V gene lookup returns CDR1 LNHDA and CDR2 SQIVND (reference sequence). This CDR3 is built from 15 residues. V was clipped by 5 bases and J by 1 base; unmatched bases: 6. The CDR3 DNA reads as TGTGCCAGTAGTGCACGGACAGGGCCGAACACTGAAGCTTTCTTT. It is translated as CASSARTGPNTEAFF.

With regard to this clone: At one end, the junction sequence differs from germline, possibly due to a read error. Other DNA sequences in the same sample also yield this CDR3. The chain recombines TRBV30 with TRBJ1-2; D is ambiguous. Per germline, CDR1 GTSNPN and CDR2 SVGIG (reference sequence). This CDR3 is built from 15 residues. CDR3 amino acids: CAWSVGVGRGYGYTF. In DNA form, the CDR3 reads TGTGCCTGGAGTGTAGGTGTAGGGAGAGGGTATGGTTACACCTTC.

This clone was observed a few times. The chain carries TRBV7-2 and TRBJ2-7, with 8 bases identical to TRBD1. CDR1 and CDR2 (germline): SGHTA, FQGNSA. V dropped 0 bases and J dropped 5; count of bases not matched to a gene: 6. CDR3 size: 15 residues. CDR3 sequence: CASSLARTGIHEQYF. CDR3 coding DNA: TGTGCCAGCAGCTTAGCACGGACAGGGATCCACGAGCAGTACTTC.

V gene TRBV5-6 combines with J gene TRBJ2-3; 8 bases are a match to TRBD1. This CDR3 is 18 amino acids long. Germline V gives CDR1 SGHDT, CDR2 YYEEEE. The V gene end was trimmed by 3 bases and the J gene end by 4 bases; junction bases not matched to a gene: 16. CDR3 residues: CASSSLSPRTGQADTQYF. The CDR3 bases are TGTGCCAGCAGCTCCTTATCGCCCCGGACAGGGCAAGCAGATACGCAGTATTTT.

V usage is TRBV5-1 and J usage is TRBJ2-5; 8 nucleotides align to TRBD2. V dropped 0 bases and J dropped 5; count of bases not matched to a gene: 12. Germline-derived CDR1 and CDR2 are SGHRS and YFSETQ. The CDR3 spans 17 residues. The CDR3 nucleotides read TGCGCCAGCAGCTTGGGGAGTACGGGACTAGGTCGGGAGACCCAGTACTTC. It encodes CASSLGSTGLGRETQYF.